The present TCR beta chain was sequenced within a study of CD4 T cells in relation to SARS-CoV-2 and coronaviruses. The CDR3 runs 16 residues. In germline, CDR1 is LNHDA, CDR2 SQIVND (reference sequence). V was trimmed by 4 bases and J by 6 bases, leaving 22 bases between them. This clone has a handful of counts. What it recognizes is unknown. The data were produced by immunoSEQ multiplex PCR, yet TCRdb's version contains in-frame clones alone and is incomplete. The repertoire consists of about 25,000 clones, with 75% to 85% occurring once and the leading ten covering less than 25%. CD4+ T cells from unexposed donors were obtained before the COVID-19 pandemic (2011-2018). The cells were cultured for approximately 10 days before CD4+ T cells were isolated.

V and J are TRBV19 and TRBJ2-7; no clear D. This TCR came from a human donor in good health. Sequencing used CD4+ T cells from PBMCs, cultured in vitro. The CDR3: CASSKGQFLPPFEQYF. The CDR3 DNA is TGTGCCAGTAGTAAAGGGCAGTTCCTTCCTCCCTTCGAGCAGTACTTC.